This T cell receptor beta chain is from a study of cytomegalovirus exposure and HLA in healthy donors. PCR involved 60 Vbeta and 13 Jbeta primers. TCRdb keeps only in-frame clones here, not all; method: immunoSEQ multiplex PCR. The sample holds under 250,000 clones, 70% to 90% seen once. CDR1 is SQVTM, CDR2 ANQGSEA, per germline. The CDR3 length is 14 residues. Trimming at V came to 7 bases and at J to 10 bases, leaving 8 bases not matched to a gene. The chain couples TRBV29-1 to TRBJ2-1, with 15 bases identical to TRBD2. Sample: PBMCs. The source is a human donor in good health. The CDR3 loop is CSAGLAGGPGEQFF. The CDR3 DNA is TGCAGCGCAGGACTAGCGGGAGGGCCGGGCGAGCAGTTCTTC.